These T cell receptor beta chains were read from a single sample in a study of T cells in Graves' hyperthyroidism and ophthalmopathy. TCRdb ran MiXCR on the multiplex PCR reads and lists one entry per CDR3 protein. The table includes 690,000 or so distinct CDR3 sequences, approximately 18% detected once. Sequenced sample: blood. The receptors originated from a woman between 45 and 65 years old with Graves' hyperthyroidism that later progressed to Graves' ophthalmopathy. CDR3s include the opening cysteine and the closing phenylalanine or tryptophan. Each record gives: D gene, J gene, clone size, V gene, CDR3 DNA, CDR3 protein. A D gene is named only where the DNA matches it firmly. Some rows mark clone size as missing; the rest say once, few, many or name a class of expanded clone.

d_call: TRBD1; j_call: TRBJ1-5; clone_size: many; v_call: TRBV6-1; cdr3_nt: TGTGCCAGCAGGGACGCCGGGACAGCAAGCAATCAGCCCCAGCATTTT; cdr3_aa: CASRDAGTASNQPQHF
d_call: .; j_call: TRBJ1-2; clone_size: .; v_call: TRBV20-1; cdr3_nt: TGCAGTGCTAGAGATTACGTACAGATCTATGGCTACACCTTC; cdr3_aa: CSARDYVQIYGYTF
d_call: .; j_call: TRBJ2-7; clone_size: many; v_call: TRBV7-9; cdr3_nt: TGTGCCAGCGATACCGACAGCTCCTACGAGCAGTACTTC; cdr3_aa: CASDTDSSYEQYF
d_call: TRBD1; j_call: TRBJ1-2; clone_size: few; v_call: TRBV10-1; cdr3_nt: TGCGCCAGCGGGGGACAGAGCTATGGCTACACCTTC; cdr3_aa: CASGGQSYGYTF
d_call: .; j_call: TRBJ2-2; clone_size: .; v_call: TRBV20-1; cdr3_nt: TGCAGTGCGTACTGGCCGGGACTTAACACCGGGGAGCTGTTTTTT; cdr3_aa: CSAYWPGLNTGELFF
d_call: .; j_call: TRBJ1-3; clone_size: .; v_call: TRBV6-1; cdr3_nt: TGTGCCAGCAGTGAAGGACAGCCTGGAAACACCATATATTTT; cdr3_aa: CASSEGQPGNTIYF
d_call: .; j_call: TRBJ2-7; clone_size: many; v_call: TRBV2; cdr3_nt: TGTGCCAGCAGTAGGAACGTCTACGAGCAGTACTTC; cdr3_aa: CASSRNVYEQYF
d_call: .; j_call: TRBJ1-4; clone_size: few; v_call: TRBV27; cdr3_nt: TGTGCCAGCAGTTGGGGAAGCAATGAAAAACTGTTTTTT; cdr3_aa: CASSWGSNEKLFF
d_call: .; j_call: TRBJ1-2; clone_size: many; v_call: TRBV2; cdr3_nt: TGTGCCAGCAGTGTGGGGCCTATAGGCTATGGCTACACCTTC; cdr3_aa: CASSVGPIGYGYTF
d_call: .; j_call: TRBJ2-7; clone_size: .; v_call: TRBV4-1; cdr3_nt: TGCGCCAGCAGCCAAGAAGGGTCTCGCGAGCAGTACTTC; cdr3_aa: CASSQEGSREQYF
d_call: .; j_call: TRBJ2-7; clone_size: many; v_call: TRBV11-2; cdr3_nt: TGTGCCAGCAGCTTAGTGCGGGGATCCTACGAGCAGTACTTC; cdr3_aa: CASSLVRGSYEQYF
d_call: .; j_call: TRBJ1-1; clone_size: few; v_call: TRBV19; cdr3_nt: TGTGCCAGTAGTATACTCGGACGGGGAAACACTGAAGCTTTCTTT; cdr3_aa: CASSILGRGNTEAFF
d_call: .; j_call: TRBJ2-1; clone_size: once; v_call: TRBV19; cdr3_nt: TGTGCCAGCAACACCGGGACACTCTACAATGAGCAGTTCTTC; cdr3_aa: CASNTGTLYNEQFF
d_call: .; j_call: TRBJ1-2; clone_size: many; v_call: TRBV11-2; cdr3_nt: TGTGCCAGCAGCTTAGCCGGTTCAGTCTATGGCTACACCTTC; cdr3_aa: CASSLAGSVYGYTF
d_call: .; j_call: TRBJ2-2; clone_size: few; v_call: TRBV15; cdr3_nt: TGTGCCACCAGCCCCCGATGGCCGAACACCGGGGAGCTGTTTTTT; cdr3_aa: CATSPRWPNTGELFF
d_call: .; j_call: TRBJ1-2; clone_size: .; v_call: TRBV19; cdr3_nt: TGTGCCAGTAGTGGAGACAGTAGCTCTAACTATGGCTACACCTTC; cdr3_aa: CASSGDSSSNYGYTF
d_call: .; j_call: TRBJ2-1; clone_size: .; v_call: TRBV19; cdr3_nt: TGTGCCAGTAGGCTAGACTGGAGCTCCTACAATGAGCAGTTCTTC; cdr3_aa: CASRLDWSSYNEQFF
d_call: .; j_call: TRBJ2-7; clone_size: .; v_call: TRBV14; cdr3_nt: TGTGCCAGCAGCCAGACCGACCTGCCGCCCTACGAGCAGTACTTC; cdr3_aa: CASSQTDLPPYEQYF
d_call: .; j_call: TRBJ2-5; clone_size: .; v_call: TRBV5-1; cdr3_nt: TGCGCCAGCAGCTTGGTGTTTCGGGGGCTTCAAGAGACCCAGTACTTC; cdr3_aa: CASSLVFRGLQETQYF
d_call: .; j_call: TRBJ2-5; clone_size: few; v_call: TRBV6-5; cdr3_nt: TGTGCCAGCAGTTACACCTACGACCAGCGAGGGGAGACCCAGTACTTC; cdr3_aa: CASSYTYDQRGETQYF
d_call: .; j_call: TRBJ1-3; clone_size: .; v_call: TRBV5-1; cdr3_nt: TGCGCCAGCGCTCAGATCTCTGGAAACACCATATATTTT; cdr3_aa: CASAQISGNTIYF
d_call: TRBD1; j_call: TRBJ2-5; clone_size: few; v_call: TRBV6-1; cdr3_nt: TGTGCCAGCAGTGAAGCTATGGGACAGGGATCAGAGACCCAGTACTTC; cdr3_aa: CASSEAMGQGSETQYF
d_call: TRBD1; j_call: TRBJ1-1; clone_size: .; v_call: TRBV24-1; cdr3_nt: TGTGCCATAACGACAGGGAGGGACACTGAAGCTTTCTTT; cdr3_aa: CAITTGRDTEAFF
d_call: TRBD1; j_call: TRBJ2-3; clone_size: many; v_call: TRBV5-1; cdr3_nt: TGCGCCAGCAGCTGGCAGGGGGACACAGATACGCAGTATTTT; cdr3_aa: CASSWQGDTDTQYF
d_call: TRBD2; j_call: TRBJ2-7; clone_size: many; v_call: TRBV7-2; cdr3_nt: TGTGCCAGCAGCTTCACCTCGACTAGCCGGAGCTCCTACGAGCAGTACTTC; cdr3_aa: CASSFTSTSRSSYEQYF
d_call: TRBD1; j_call: TRBJ1-6; clone_size: few; v_call: TRBV10-3; cdr3_nt: TGTGCCATCAGTGAGTCGACAGGGTTTAGGTCACCCCTCCACTTT; cdr3_aa: CAISESTGFRSPLHF
d_call: .; j_call: TRBJ2-3; clone_size: few; v_call: TRBV5-6; cdr3_nt: TGTGCCAGCAGTCTAGGTGTTACGCAGTATTTT; cdr3_aa: CASSLGVTQYF
d_call: .; j_call: TRBJ1-3; clone_size: few; v_call: TRBV9; cdr3_nt: TGTGCCAGCAATGAAGCCGGGACACCTGGAAACACCATATATTTT; cdr3_aa: CASNEAGTPGNTIYF
d_call: .; j_call: TRBJ1-1; clone_size: many; v_call: TRBV12-3/TRBV12-4; cdr3_nt: TGTGCCAGCAGTCGACAGGTCCTACGGGCTTTCTTT; cdr3_aa: CASSRQVLRAFF
d_call: .; j_call: TRBJ2-3; clone_size: .; v_call: TRBV4-1; cdr3_nt: TGCGCCAGCAGCCACGGTATCGCAGATACGCAGTATTTT; cdr3_aa: CASSHGIADTQYF
d_call: TRBD1; j_call: TRBJ1-1; clone_size: many; v_call: TRBV5-1; cdr3_nt: TGCGCCAGCAGGAGCGACAGGGCGAACACTGAAGCTTTCTTT; cdr3_aa: CASRSDRANTEAFF
d_call: .; j_call: TRBJ1-2; clone_size: .; v_call: TRBV10-3; cdr3_nt: TGTGCCACTGCTTTCCGGGACGGAGGGATCTATGGCTACACCTTC; cdr3_aa: CATAFRDGGIYGYTF
d_call: .; j_call: TRBJ2-7; clone_size: few; v_call: TRBV6-6; cdr3_nt: TGTGCCAGCAGTTACTTGGGGGGCGGGAAGAAAACCTCCTACGAGCAGTACTTC; cdr3_aa: CASSYLGGGKKTSYEQYF
d_call: .; j_call: TRBJ2-3; clone_size: .; v_call: TRBV6-2/TRBV6-3; cdr3_nt: TGTGCCAGCCGAGAAATAGATACGCAGTATTTT; cdr3_aa: CASREIDTQYF
d_call: .; j_call: TRBJ2-7; clone_size: .; v_call: TRBV6-2/TRBV6-3; cdr3_nt: TGTGCCGGCAGTTACGCCGGTCTCTCCTACGAGCAGTACTTC; cdr3_aa: CAGSYAGLSYEQYF
d_call: .; j_call: TRBJ2-2; clone_size: many; v_call: TRBV7-3; cdr3_nt: TGTGCCAGCCGTGGCACCGGGACATCCAGGGAGCTGTTTTTT; cdr3_aa: CASRGTGTSRELFF
d_call: .; j_call: TRBJ2-3; clone_size: .; v_call: TRBV24-1; cdr3_nt: TGTGCCACCAGTCGGGGGTTCGAAGATACGCAGTATTTT; cdr3_aa: CATSRGFEDTQYF
d_call: .; j_call: TRBJ2-1; clone_size: few; v_call: TRBV7-8; cdr3_nt: TGTGCCAGCAGCTTAGTAAGTCGGGGTTCCTACAATGAGCAGTTCTTC; cdr3_aa: CASSLVSRGSYNEQFF